The 4 T cell receptor beta chains below were found in one sample sequenced in a study of T cell changes during pregnancy in multiple sclerosis. Here immunoSEQ multiplex PCR was the method, and the copy in TCRdb shows in-frame clones only, minus some. The table includes 30,000 to 35,000 clones, about 90% detected once. Here the sequenced sample was CD8+ T cells from peripheral blood mononuclear cells, taken in the third trimester of pregnancy. The source is a female donor with multiple sclerosis, enrolled in a pregnancy study.

The rearrangement uses TRBV12-5 and TRBJ1-1, with D uncertain. V was trimmed by 7 bases and J by 4 bases, leaving 13 bases between them. The CDR3 covers 13 residues. In germline, CDR1 is LGHNT, CDR2 FRNRAP. CDR3 residues: CASARVVSTEAFF. In DNA form, the CDR3 reads TGTGCTAGTGCCCGGGTGGTGAGCACTGAAGCTTTCTTT.

This clone was counted between two and nine times. The chain employs TRBV4-1 and TRBJ1-1; D unresolved. Germline lookup yields CDR1 MGHRA and CDR2 YSYEKL. The V end was cut by 4 bases, the J end by 1 base, with 10 bases between. The CDR3 has 14 residues. The CDR3 nucleotides are TGCGCCAGCAGCCCCCATTTGGCGAACACTGAAGCTTTCTTT. The encoded protein is CASSPHLANTEAFF.

V usage is TRBV29-1 and J usage is TRBJ2-7, with a possible D match to TRBD2 (5 bases). The CDR3 runs 11 residues. V was trimmed by 0 bases and J by 6 bases, leaving 6 bases between them. Germline values: CDR1 SQVTM, CDR2 ANQGSEA. CDR3: CSVEEGSEQYF. CDR3 DNA: TGCAGCGTTGAAGAAGGGAGCGAGCAGTACTTC.

The V call is TRBV27, the J call TRBJ1-1, with D possibly TRBD1 on 5 matching bases. The CDR3 totals 13 residues. Germline assignment: CDR1 MNHEY and CDR2 SMNVEV (reference sequence). The V end lost 8 bases, the J end lost 8 bases, and 18 bases lay between the germline ends. The CDR3 reads CASGIFGAVEAFF. In DNA form, the CDR3 reads TGTGCCAGCGGCATCTTTGGGGCTGTGGAAGCTTTCTTT.